Included here is one T cell receptor beta chain sequence, with context. What it recognizes is unknown. Pregnancy or lactation, uncontrolled infections and other autoimmune diseases were grounds for excluding patients. What supplied the PBMCs was roughly 10 ml of fresh peripheral blood. The authors amplified TCR beta CDR3 regions from RNA transcripts. HTBI primers were used in a first-round RT-PCR, which preceded a second-round multiplex PCR. A single record per CDR3 protein comes from TCRdb applying MiXCR to the multiplex PCR reads. Of hundreds of thousands of distinct CDR3 sequences in the sample, 20% to 25% are singletons; the top ten hold approximately 7%. Germline CDR1 reads KGHSH; CDR2 reads LQKENI. This CDR3 contains 14 residues. The germline V and J ends were trimmed by 3 bases and 4 bases, with 12 bases remaining between them. The sample originates from a study of Graves' ophthalmopathy and Graves' hyperthyroidism.

Findings and caveats of the study: The model predicted ophthalmopathy progression with 60% to 71% sensitivity and approximately 72% specificity. Most expanded clonotypes in thyroid above 0.001 frequency also showed up in blood.

This chain links TRBV18 with TRBJ1-2; D possibly corresponds to TRBD1 (5 bases). The specimen was peripheral blood. This clonotype was sampled from a woman between 18 and 29 years old with stable Graves' hyperthyroidism. Some clones in this sample may be carry-over from other donors' samples. The CDR3 nucleotides are TGTGCCAGCTCACCCTCCAGGGAAAGCTATGGCTACACCTTC. The encoded protein is CASSPSRESYGYTF.